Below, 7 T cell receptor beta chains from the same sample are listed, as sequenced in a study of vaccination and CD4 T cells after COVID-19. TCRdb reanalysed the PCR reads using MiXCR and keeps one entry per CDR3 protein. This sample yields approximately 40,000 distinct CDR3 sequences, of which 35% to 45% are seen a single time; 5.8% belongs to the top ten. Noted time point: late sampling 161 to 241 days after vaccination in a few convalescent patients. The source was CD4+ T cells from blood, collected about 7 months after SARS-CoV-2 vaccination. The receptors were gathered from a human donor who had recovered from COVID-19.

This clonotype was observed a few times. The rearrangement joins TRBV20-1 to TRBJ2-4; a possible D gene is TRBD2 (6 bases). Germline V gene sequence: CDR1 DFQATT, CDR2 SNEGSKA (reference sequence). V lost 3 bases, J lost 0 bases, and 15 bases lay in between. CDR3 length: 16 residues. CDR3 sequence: CSARYDFGRAKNIQYF. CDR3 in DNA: TGCAGTGCTAGGTACGACTTCGGGAGAGCCAAAAACATTCAGTACTTC.

CDR3 DNA sequence: TGTGCCGGGGGTTGGGGCTACAATGAGCAGTTCTTC. This codes for CAGGWGYNEQFF. V usage is TRBV6-2 or TRBV6-3 and J usage is TRBJ2-1; the D gene could be TRBD1 or TRBD2 (5 bases each). The CDR3 consists of 12 residues. Germline V lookup: CDR1 MNHEY, CDR2 SVGEGT. V lost 11 bases, J lost 3 bases, and 11 bases lay in between.

The DNA for the CDR3 is TGCAGTGCTAAGGAGACTAGCGGGAGACGCAAAGAGACCCAGTACTTC. This translates into CSAKETSGRRKETQYF. The chain has TRBV20-1 and TRBJ2-5; 12 bases are a match to TRBD2. V lost 4 bases and J lost 3; bases outside the gene matches: 9. Germline V gene sequence: CDR1 DFQATT, CDR2 SNEGSKA (reference sequence). The CDR3 runs to 16 residues.

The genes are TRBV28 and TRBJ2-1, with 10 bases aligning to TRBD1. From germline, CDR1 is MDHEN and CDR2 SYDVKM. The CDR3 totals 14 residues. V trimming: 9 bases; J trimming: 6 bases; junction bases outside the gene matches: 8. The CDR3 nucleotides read TGTGCCAGTGGCTCCCGGGACAGGGGCAATGAGCAGTTCTTC. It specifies CASGSRDRGNEQFF.

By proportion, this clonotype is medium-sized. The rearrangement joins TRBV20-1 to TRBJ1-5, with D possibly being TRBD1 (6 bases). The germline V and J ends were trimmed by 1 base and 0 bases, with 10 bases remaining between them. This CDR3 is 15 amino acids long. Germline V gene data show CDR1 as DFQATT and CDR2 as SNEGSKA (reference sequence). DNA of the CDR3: TGCAGTGCTAGAGTGACGGGACATAGCAATCAGCCCCAGCATTTT. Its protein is CSARVTGHSNQPQHF.

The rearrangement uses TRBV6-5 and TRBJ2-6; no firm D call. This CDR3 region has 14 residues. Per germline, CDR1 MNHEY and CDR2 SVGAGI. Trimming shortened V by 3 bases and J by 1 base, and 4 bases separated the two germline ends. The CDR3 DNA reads TGTGCCAGCAGTTATCAGTCTGGGGCCAACGTCCTGACTTTC. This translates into CASSYQSGANVLTF.

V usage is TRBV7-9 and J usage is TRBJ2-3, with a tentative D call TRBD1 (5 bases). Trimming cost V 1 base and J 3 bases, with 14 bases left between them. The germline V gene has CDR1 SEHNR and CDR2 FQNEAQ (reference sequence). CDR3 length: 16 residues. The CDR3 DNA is TGTGCCAGCAGCTTAGTCCGTGGGCCAGGGACAGATACGCAGTATTTT. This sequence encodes CASSLVRGPGTDTQYF.